This entry concerns a single T cell receptor beta chain. Its antigen is still unknown. The cDNA for TCR beta came from 5'RACE template switching with UMIs. TCRdb reprocessed the 5' RACE reads, keeping one entry per CDR3 protein, no DNA. The data show 400,000 to 550,000 distinct CDR3 sequences, and the top ten clones hold about 7.1%. This sample stems from a study of T cells expressing NK-cell markers. Study-level information: TCR beta repertoires came from sorted CD3+CD56+NKG2C+, CD3+CD56+NKG2C- and CD3+CD56-NKG2C+ T cells. Seropositivity for HCMV was found in seven of the eight sequenced donors, with one seronegative.

CDR3 length: 14 residues. CDR1 is LGHNA and CDR2 is YSLEER in the germline V gene. Study-wide findings and caveats: These clonotypes also led the CD3+CD56-NKG2C+ fraction in a few donors.

Sequences were obtained from blood T cells: a sorted CD56 or NKG2C T cell subset, CD4+ or CD8+ T cells, or bulk PBMC T cells (not recorded which). This chain uses TRBV4-3 with TRBJ2-3. The origin of this receptor is a woman between 18 and 69 years old in good health. The CDR3 loop is CASSQEAGTDTQYF.